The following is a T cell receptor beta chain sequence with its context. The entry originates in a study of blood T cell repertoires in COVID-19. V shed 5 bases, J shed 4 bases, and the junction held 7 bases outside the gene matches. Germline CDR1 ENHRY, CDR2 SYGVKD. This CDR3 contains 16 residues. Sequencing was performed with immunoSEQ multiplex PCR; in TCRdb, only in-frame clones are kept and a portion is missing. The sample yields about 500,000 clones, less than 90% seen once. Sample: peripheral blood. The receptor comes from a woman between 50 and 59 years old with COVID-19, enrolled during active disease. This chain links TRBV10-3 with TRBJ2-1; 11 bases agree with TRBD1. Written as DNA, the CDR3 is TGTGCCATCAGTCAGGGACAGGGGGACCTTTACAATGAGCAGTTCTTC. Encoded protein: CAISQGQGDLYNEQFF.